This is a list of T cell receptor beta chains from one sample in a study of T cell responses to AZD1222 COVID-19 vaccine. TCRdb keeps only in-frame clones here, not all; method: immunoSEQ multiplex PCR. The profile covers roughly 180,000 clones, with less than 95% appearing a single time and around 0.66% taken by the ten largest. The sample here was peripheral blood, taken on day 0 of AZD1222 vaccination. All receptors derive from an adult in good health. Both conserved end residues are part of each CDR3.

TRBJ1-6 TRBV12-3/TRBV12-4 CASSLDFNSPLHF
TRBJ1-5 TRBV28 CASNPPYNQPQHF
TRBJ1-5 TRBV5-1 CASSPGDGYSNQPQHF
TRBJ1-2 TRBV28 CATSGEGYGYTF
TRBJ1-3 TRBV30 CAWGGRISGNTIYF
TRBJ1-6 TRBV11-2 CASSLGGGPNSPLHF
TRBJ1-6 TRBV18 CASSPAFNSPLHF
TRBJ1-6 TRBV27 CASSLWASRGGSSYNSPLHF
TRBJ1-5 TRBV11-2 CASSPRTGGTYSNQPQHF
TRBJ2-1 TRBV27 CASSGPGGPGYDNEQFF
TRBJ1-3 TRBV7-3 CASSPTGGPGNTIYF
TRBJ2-3 TRBV11-2 CASSLLGGSTDTQYF
TRBJ2-1 TRBV7-2 CASSPRAQGEQFF
TRBJ2-2 TRBV12-5 CASGPNRDRHNTGELFF
TRBJ1-6 TRBV28 CASSFGVSPLHF
TRBJ1-1 TRBV25-1 CASSEGRLNTEAFF
TRBJ1-4 TRBV28 CASTFTPRTALNEKLFF
TRBJ1-1 TRBV6-1 CASSEEKEAFF
TRBJ1-5 TRBV12-3/TRBV12-4 CASSPTGPQPQHF
TRBJ1-1 TRBV28 CASSPRQGPLVRRHTEAFF
TRBJ2-7 TRBV30 CAWSVATTYEQYF
TRBJ2-1 TRBV7-9 CASSLEAEGYNEQFF
TRBJ1-6 TRBV30 CAWSGTGNSPLHF
TRBJ2-6 TRBV11-2 CASSLLPGANVLTF
TRBJ1-2 TRBV12-5 CASGLVRTGYGYTF
TRBJ2-7 TRBV2 CASRMEVPYEQYF
TRBJ1-2 TRBV19 CASSGGTATFYGYTF
TRBJ2-7 TRBV19 CASSISGTGGFYEQYF
TRBJ1-4 TRBV19 CASEGIGDASGEKLFF
TRBJ2-1 TRBV6-5 CASSYRLAGGGEQFF
TRBJ1-1 TRBV11-2 CASRMDGINTEAFF
TRBJ2-1 TRBV15 CATSRSGNSGRMQFF
TRBJ2-7 TRBV5-5 CASSSDRFEQYF
TRBJ1-5 TRBV6-5 CASSRGQATGPQHF
TRBJ1-4 TRBV15 CATSRRGGTNEKLFF
TRBJ2-4 TRBV21-1 CASSDRGTRLAKNIQYF
TRBJ1-1 TRBV6-5 CASRGSTSPYTEAFF
TRBJ2-2 TRBV7-9 CASSFRWTENTGELFF
TRBJ1-2 TRBV28 CASSPGGYGYTF
TRBJ1-1 TRBV3-1/TRBV3-2 CASSATVNTEAFF
TRBJ2-5 TRBV3-1/TRBV3-2 CASSQMLRETQYF
TRBJ2-3 TRBV7-3 CASSSAPLAELDTQYF